This T cell receptor (beta chain) was profiled in a study of T-cell reconstitution after alpha-beta-depleted transplantation in children. Study conclusions and caveats: At around two months after transplant, the alpha-beta T cells were reportedly derived from several hundred expanded clones that came from non-depleted graft cells. It was newly produced T cells that mostly accounted for T-cell counts and diversity one year after transplant. Some patients owed their high day-60 TCRbeta diversity to surviving recipient T cells and thymic progenitors.

Germline CDR1 is DFQATT and CDR2 is SNEGSKA (reference sequence). Trimming left V 5 bases short and J 7 bases short, with 27 bases between. The CDR3 length is 17 residues. This sample's TCRbeta library carried unique molecular identifier barcodes. TCRdb re-called the PCR reads with MiXCR, one entry per CDR3 protein. The sample lists over 100,000 distinct CDR3 sequences, about a tenth seen once, with 34% in the top ten. This clonotype was observed many times. The antigen remains undetermined. The chain couples TRBV20-1 to TRBJ2-1; D unclear. The source material was PBMCs, sampled before TCRalphabeta/CD19-depleted stem cell transplant. The source of this sequence is a boy aged 2-9 years with acute lymphoblastic leukemia, due to receive a stem cell transplant. The CDR3 DNA follows: TGCAGTGCTTCTGCCCAGACCTTATACCTACCCAGAAATGAGCAGTTCTTC. This translates into CSASAQTLYLPRNEQFF.